The source of this T cell receptor beta chain is a study of shared clonotypes between healthy human individuals. Study at large: Contributing individuals were two females and a few males aged 18 to 49. Study-level findings and limits: Sorted-subset samples were not fully sequenced, rarefaction indicated. Shared clonotypes: approximately 4.5% naive CD4, 3% to 3.5% naive CD8, roughly 2.4% memory CD4, approximately 0.37% memory CD8.

Data came from immunoSEQ multiplex PCR; TCRdb stores just in-frame clones and leaves some out. The sample includes a few hundred thousand clones, more than 60% of them seen just once. This clone has at least ten counts. The target antigen is unknown. The CDR3 runs 17 residues. Germline V gene sequence: CDR1 KGHSH, CDR2 LQKENI. V lost 0 bases to trimming and J lost 4 bases; unmatched junction nucleotides: 6. This chain uses TRBV18 with TRBJ2-3; 11 nucleotides match TRBD2. The material sequenced was memory CD4+ T cells sorted from blood. Subset of the sample: CD45RA-negative fraction. The origin of this receptor is a man aged 25-40 years in good health. In DNA form, the CDR3 reads TGTGCCAGCTCACCACCGCTACTAGCGGGAGATGCAGATACGCAGTATTTT. This codes for CASSPPLLAGDADTQYF.